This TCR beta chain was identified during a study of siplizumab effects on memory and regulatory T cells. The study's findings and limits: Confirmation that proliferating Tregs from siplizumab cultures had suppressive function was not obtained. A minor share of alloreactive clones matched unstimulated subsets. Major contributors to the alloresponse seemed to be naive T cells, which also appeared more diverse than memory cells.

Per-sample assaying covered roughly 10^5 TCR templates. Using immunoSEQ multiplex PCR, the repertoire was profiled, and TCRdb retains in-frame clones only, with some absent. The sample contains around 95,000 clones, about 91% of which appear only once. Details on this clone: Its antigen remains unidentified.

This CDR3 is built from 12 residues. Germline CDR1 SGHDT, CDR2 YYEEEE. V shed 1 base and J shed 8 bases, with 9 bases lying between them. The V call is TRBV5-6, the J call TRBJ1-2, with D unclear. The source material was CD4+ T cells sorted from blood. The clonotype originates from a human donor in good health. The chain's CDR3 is CASSLYRGGYTF. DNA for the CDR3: TGTGCCAGCAGCTTGTACCGGGGAGGCTACACCTTC.